Listed here are 22 T cell receptor beta chains from one sample, sequenced in a study of T cells after yellow fever vaccination. TCRdb analysed the 5' RACE reads with MiXCR anew, one entry per CDR3 protein. The sample comprises more than 45,000 distinct CDR3 sequences, approximately 5.7% of which are singletons, and roughly 28% rests with the top ten. The sequenced sample was PBMCs, either bulk or a sorted T-cell subset (CD4+, CD8+, memory, or dextramer-sorted; not recorded which), obtained on the day of the yellow fever booster vaccination. The receptors were sampled from a man younger than 30 who received the YFV17D yellow fever vaccine.

The V gene is TRBV7-9, the J gene TRBJ2-7; TRBD2 matches at 7 bases. V lost 2 bases, J lost 7 bases, and 17 bases stayed unmatched. The CDR3 is made up of 17 amino acids. The germline V gene has CDR1 SEHNR and CDR2 FQNEAQ (reference sequence). The CDR3 sequence: CASSLWGVESAREEQYV. CDR3 sequence (DNA): TGTGCCAGCAGCTTATGGGGAGTGGAATCCGCGCGGGAGGAGCAGTACGTC.

This clonotype was recorded many times. The chain carries TRBV7-3 and TRBJ2-2; the match to TRBD2 covers 12 bases. V gave up 6 bases and J gave up 1 base; unmatched junction bases: 9. The length of the CDR3 is 18 residues. Germline V gene sequence: CDR1 SGHTA, CDR2 FQGTGA. CDR3 sequence reads: CASRLIGLAGKNTGELFF. CDR3 nucleotide sequence: TGTGCCAGCAGATTGATCGGACTAGCGGGGAAGAACACCGGGGAGCTGTTTTTT.

This clonotype has ten or more counts. The rearrangement uses TRBV3-1 and TRBJ2-2; unclear D gene. CDR1 and CDR2 (germline): LGHDT, YNNKEL (reference sequence). Trimming left V 1 base short and J 2 bases short, with 14 bases between. The CDR3 has 17 residues. This chain's CDR3 is CASSQVLVGPNTGELFF. DNA for the CDR3: TGTGCCAGCAGCCAAGTATTGGTCGGGCCAAACACCGGGGAGCTGTTTTTT.

In this sample, this clonotype turned up many times. V gene TRBV5-6 combines with J gene TRBJ2-1, with 7 bases fitting TRBD1. The CDR3 spans 15 residues. The germline gives CDR1 SGHDT, CDR2 YYEEEE. V trimming: 2 bases; J trimming: 7 bases; junction bases outside the gene matches: 9. CDR3 nucleotides: TGTGCCAGCAGCTTTACAGGGGATAAGATTAATGAGCAGTTCTTC. This gives the protein CASSFTGDKINEQFF.

The genes are TRBV19 and TRBJ2-3; no definite D call. CDR1 and CDR2 from the germline V gene are LNHDA and SQIVND (reference sequence). CDR3 length: 16 amino acids. Trimming removed 1 base from V and 2 bases from J, with 13 bases in between. This chain's CDR3 is CASSIGGHPPTDTQYF. The CDR3 DNA reads TGTGCCAGTAGTATAGGGGGTCATCCCCCCACAGATACGCAGTATTTT.

This clonotype was counted only a few times. The chain combines TRBV5-1 with TRBJ1-1; 9 nucleotides align to TRBD1. Unmatched junction bases numbered 7, after V lost 4 bases and J lost 0 bases. From germline, CDR1 is SGHRS and CDR2 YFSETQ. The CDR3 is made up of 16 amino acids. CDR3 residues: CASSPGTGSMNTEAFF. The CDR3 DNA follows: TGCGCCAGCAGCCCGGGGACAGGGTCCATGAACACTGAAGCTTTCTTT.

This clonotype was counted only a few times. The V and J genes are TRBV7-6 and TRBJ2-7; TRBD1 matches 10 bases. With 3 bases clipped from V and 3 bases from J, the junction kept 2 bases outside the gene matches. The CDR3 totals 14 residues. Per the germline V gene, CDR1 is SGHVS and CDR2 is FNYEAQ. This CDR3 reads CASSFGQGDYEQYF. Here the CDR3 DNA reads TGTGCCAGCAGCTTTGGACAGGGGGACTACGAGCAGTACTTC. Full variable domain (remainder filled in from reference TRBV7-6 and TRBJ2-7): GAGVSQSPRYKVTKRGQDVALRCDPISGHVSLYWYRQALGQGPEFLTYFNYEAQQDKSGLPNDRFSAERPEGSISTLTIQRTEQRDSAMYRCASSFGQGDYEQYFGPGTRLTVT.

The chain recombines TRBV25-1 with TRBJ2-2; TRBD2 matches 10 bases. Germline-derived CDR1 and CDR2 are MGHDK and SYGVNS. The length of the CDR3 is 18 residues. V dropped 1 base and J dropped 6; count of bases not matched to a gene: 11. The DNA for the CDR3 is TGTGCCAGCAGTGAATTGATAGCGGGGGGCCCCATGTCCGGGGAGCTGTTTTTT. This translates into CASSELIAGGPMSGELFF.

This clonotype showed up many times. The J gene is TRBJ2-1, the V gene TRBV6-2 or TRBV6-3; 9 bases match TRBD2. This CDR3 has 16 residues. CDR1 and CDR2 from the germline V gene are MNHEY and SVGEGT. With V trimmed by 6 bases and J by 1 base, 7 bases remained unmatched. DNA for the CDR3: TGTGCCAGCAGCGATCCCGCGGGGGGGTCCTACAATGAGCAGTTCTTC. Encoded protein: CASSDPAGGSYNEQFF.

This clonotype was seen at least ten times. The V gene is TRBV6-6, the J gene TRBJ1-1, with no clear D. CDR3 length: 12 amino acids. V gave up 7 bases and J gave up 0 bases, with 6 bases separating them. Germline V CDR1 and CDR2: MNHNY, SVGAGI (reference sequence). CDR3: CASKSLNTEAFF. The CDR3 nucleotides read TGTGCCAGCAAGTCCCTGAACACTGAAGCTTTCTTT.

The table lists this clonotype with a few counts. The V and J genes are TRBV7-2 and TRBJ2-7, with a tentative D call TRBD1 (6 bases). This CDR3 region has 14 residues. Germline lookup yields CDR1 SGHTA and CDR2 FQGNSA. The V and J ends lost 5 bases and 2 bases respectively, with 13 bases between them. The CDR3 sequence is CASSPTTGPYEQYV. The CDR3 coding sequence is TGTGCCAGCAGCCCGACGACAGGACCCTACGAGCAGTACGTC.

This clonotype was counted ten times or more. This chain connects TRBV7-6 to TRBJ2-5; TRBD1 might be the D (6 bases). Trimming stripped 9 bases from V and 4 bases from J, with 21 bases between. This CDR3 spans 15 amino acids. From germline, CDR1 is SGHVS and CDR2 FNYEAQ. The CDR3 loop is CARDKRWQGRETQYF. The CDR3 DNA follows: TGTGCCAGAGATAAAAGGTGGCAGGGGAGAGAGACCCAGTACTTC.

The chain carries TRBV24-1 and TRBJ2-7; D is tentatively TRBD1 or TRBD2 (5 bases each). V was trimmed by 2 bases and J by 3 bases, leaving 19 bases between them. The germline gives CDR1 KGHDR, CDR2 SFDVKD. The CDR3 runs to 17 residues. The CDR3 sequence is CATSDWSGTAPFYEQYV. The CDR3 bases are TGTGCCACCAGTGATTGGAGTGGGACCGCACCCTTCTACGAGCAGTACGTC.

The V gene is TRBV4-3, the J gene TRBJ2-2; D gene uncertain. The germline gives CDR1 LGHNA, CDR2 YSLEER. V shed 2 bases and J shed 3 bases, with 16 bases lying between them. This CDR3 spans 17 amino acids. The CDR3 sequence: CASSQIERWVDTGELFF. CDR3 bases: TGCGCCAGCAGCCAAATTGAGAGGTGGGTCGACACCGGGGAGCTGTTTTTT.

This chain connects TRBV20-1 to TRBJ1-1, with TRBD1 as a possible D gene (5 bases). This CDR3 has 13 residues. Germline V gene sequence: CDR1 DFQATT, CDR2 SNEGSKA (reference sequence). The V end was cut by 1 base, the J end by 4 bases, with 10 bases between. CDR3 DNA: TGCAGTGCTAGAGGAGGGGAGTTCACTGAAGCTTTCTTT. This gives the protein CSARGGEFTEAFF.

In this sample, this clonotype turned up a few times. The chain uses TRBV11-2 and TRBJ2-1; D unresolved. V lost 8 bases and J 6 bases, leaving 11 bases between the germline ends. In germline, CDR1 is SGHAT, CDR2 FQNNGV. This CDR3 spans 12 amino acids. For the CDR3, the DNA is TGTGCCAGCTCCCGGGCCTCCAATGAGCAGTTCTTC. It encodes CASSRASNEQFF.

This clonotype occurred a few times. The genes are TRBV11-2 and TRBJ1-1; D is possibly TRBD1 (5 bases). Germline V CDR1 and CDR2: SGHAT, FQNNGV. Trimming cost V 7 bases and J 0 bases, with 21 bases left between them. The CDR3 is 17 amino acids. CDR3 nucleotides: TGTGCCAGCACCAGTCTGAGGGGAAGGGTGATGAACACTGAAGCTTTCTTT. It is translated as CASTSLRGRVMNTEAFF.

In this sample, this clonotype turned up a few times. The chain is built from TRBV5-1 and TRBJ2-5, with D unclear. The CDR3 has 13 amino acids. Trimming pared 0 bases from V and 4 bases from J, leaving 7 bases between. Germline V gene sequence: CDR1 SGHRS, CDR2 YFSETQ. CDR3 DNA: TGCGCCAGCAGCTTGGTGGATCGAGAGACCCAGTACTTC. Its translation: CASSLVDRETQYF. The full variable domain, in which reference TRBV5-1 and TRBJ2-5 provide the parts outside the CDR3, is KAGVTQTPRYLIKTRGQQVTLSCSPISGHRSVSWYQQTPGQGLQFLFEYFSETQRNKGNFPGRFSGRQFSNSRSEMNVSTLELGDSALYLCASSLVDRETQYFGPGTRLLVL.

The chain has TRBV5-1 and TRBJ2-5; the D is unclear. Germline CDR1 and CDR2: SGHRS and YFSETQ. The V gene lost 4 bases and the J gene lost 3 bases, with 10 bases spanning the gap. There are 13 residues in the CDR3. CDR3 DNA: TGCGCCAGCAGCCCCTCTGAAGAAGAGACCCAGTACTTC. Translation: CASSPSEEETQYF.

CDR3 loop: CASRMSLSAGTLTDTQYF. CDR3 nucleotides: TGCGCCAGCAGGATGTCACTTTCTGCAGGGACGCTTACAGATACGCAGTATTTT. The gene calls are TRBV5-1 and TRBJ2-3; D tentatively fits TRBD1 or TRBD2 (5 bases each). CDR3 length: 18 amino acids. Trimming shortened V by 5 bases and J by 3 bases, and 25 bases separated the two germline ends. CDR1 and CDR2 from the germline V gene are SGHRS and YFSETQ.

This chain links TRBV9 with TRBJ2-1; 10 nucleotides agree with TRBD2. Germline V gene lookup returns CDR1 SGDLS and CDR2 YYNGEE. The CDR3 loop spans 13 amino acids. J gave up 13 bases and V 0 bases, and 4 bases lay outside the gene matches. The CDR3 loop is CASSVVSGGPQFF. As DNA, the CDR3 is TGTGCCAGCAGCGTAGTTAGCGGGGGGCCACAGTTCTTC. The variable domain in full, completed from reference TRBV9 and TRBJ2-1, reads DSGVTQTPKHLITATGQRVTLRCSPRSGDLSVYWYQQSLDQGLQFLIQYYNGEERAKGNILERFSAQQFPDLHSELNLSSLELGDSALYFCASSVVSGGPQFFGPGTRLTVL.

This clonotype was picked up many times. The chain recombines TRBV7-2 with TRBJ2-5, with a tentative D call TRBD1 (6 bases). The CDR3 is made up of 13 amino acids. Germline V gene lookup returns CDR1 SGHTA and CDR2 FQGNSA. V lost 5 bases and J 2 bases, leaving 9 bases between the germline ends. The CDR3 is CASSRTDQETQYF. The CDR3 nucleotides read TGTGCCAGCAGCCGGACAGATCAAGAGACCCAGTACTTC.